These 13 T cell receptor beta chains were all obtained from the same sample, sequenced in a study of blood T cells in healthy people across ages. Sample-barcoded 5' priming and a J-beta primer mix drove a second PCR of about 7 to 11 cycles. TCRdb analysed the 5' RACE reads with MiXCR anew, one entry per CDR3 protein. The table shows more than 1,400,000 distinct CDR3 sequences, with 40% to 50% occurring only once. Sequencing input: blood. All receptors derive from a young woman in good health.

With regard to this clonotype: One junction end does not reproduce the germline sequence, and a read error may be involved. V is TRBV11-3 and J is TRBJ2-3, with 9 bases aligning to TRBD1. The CDR3 spans 15 residues. CDR1 and CDR2 from the germline V gene are SGHNT and YENEEA. CDR3 residues: CASSLTGGGTDTRYF. DNA of the CDR3: TGTGCCAGCAGCTTAACAGGGGGCGGCACAGATACGCGGTATTTT. Full variable domain (missing parts from reference TRBV11-3 and TRBJ2-3): EAGVVQSPRYKIIEKKQPVAFWCNPISGHNTLYWYLQNLGQGPELLIRYENEEAVDDSQLPKDRFSAERLKGVDSTLKIQPAELGDSAVYLCASSLTGGGTDTRYFGPGTRLTVL.

With regard to this clonotype: One end of the junction does not line up with germline, which may come from a read error. The gene calls are TRBV7-7 and TRBJ2-7; no firm D call. The CDR3 spans 13 residues. Germline V gene lookup returns CDR1 SSHAT and CDR2 FNYEAQ (reference sequence). The CDR3, as DNA: TGTGCTAGCAGCCGAGGATCGCAGTACGAGCAGTACTTC. This encodes CASSRGSQYEQYF.

In its sample, this clonotype was seen a few times. This chain joins TRBV5-1 and TRBJ2-1; D not certain. V lost 2 bases and J 3 bases, leaving 9 bases between the germline ends. The germline gives CDR1 SGHRS, CDR2 YFSETQ. The CDR3 covers 14 residues. CDR3 protein: CASSFDSFYNEQFF. DNA for the CDR3: TGCGCCAGCAGCTTTGATAGCTTCTACAATGAGCAGTTCTTC.

The chain joins TRBV5-1 to TRBJ2-2, with D hard to call. The V and J ends lost 1 base and 8 bases respectively, with 12 bases between them. This CDR3 contains 14 residues. Germline V gene sequence: CDR1 SGHRS, CDR2 YFSETQ. The CDR3 loop reads CASSLPEMAGELFF. Written as DNA, the CDR3 is TGCGCCAGCAGCTTGCCTGAGATGGCAGGGGAGCTGTTTTTT.

This sequence joins TRBV29-1 and TRBJ2-5; 13 bases align to TRBD2. The J call is uncertain, as TRBJ2-4 better fits the DNA end. The CDR3 totals 16 residues. Germline-derived CDR1 and CDR2 are SQVTM and ANQGSEA. CDR3 nucleotide sequence: TGCAGCGTTACTTACCAGACTAGCGGGGGGAAAAACATTCAGTACTTC. Protein: CSVTYQTSGGKNIQYF.

This clonotype was seen more than once but under ten times. This chain connects TRBV10-3 to TRBJ1-1, with 10 bases matching TRBD1. After removal of 6 bases from V and 0 bases from J, the junction contained 7 bases not matched to a gene. CDR1 is ENHRY, CDR2 SYGVKD, per germline. This CDR3 is built from 16 residues. In DNA, the CDR3 is TGTGCCATCAGGGCGGGACAGGGGCTCATGAACACTGAAGCTTTCTTT. It translates to CAIRAGQGLMNTEAFF.

The genes are TRBV7-2 and TRBJ1-1, with D perhaps TRBD1 (5 bases). Germline values: CDR1 SGHTA, CDR2 FQGNSA. The germline V and J ends were trimmed by 2 bases and 4 bases, with 17 bases remaining between them. The CDR3 is 16 amino acids. In DNA form, the CDR3 reads TGTGCCAGCAGCTTAAGATCTGTTCGACAGATCACTGAAGCTTTCTTT. This translates into CASSLRSVRQITEAFF.

In its sample, this clonotype was seen a few times. The V call is TRBV12-3 or TRBV12-4, the J call TRBJ2-7; TRBD2 matches 12 bases. The CDR3 sequence is 14 residues long. V was pared by 3 bases and J by 6 bases, with 3 bases of the junction left unmatched. CDR3 in amino acids: CASSLGLAGIEQYF. The DNA of the CDR3 is TGTGCCAGCAGTTTGGGACTAGCGGGCATCGAGCAGTACTTC.

Only a few counts were recorded for this clonotype. The chain carries TRBV20-1 and TRBJ1-2; D perhaps matches TRBD1 (5 bases). This CDR3 contains 11 residues. Per germline, CDR1 DFQATT and CDR2 SNEGSKA (reference sequence). The ends were cut back, 7 bases at V and 5 bases at J, with 11 bases in the middle. DNA for the CDR3: TGCAGTGTCACGGGGGAGTATGGCTACACCTTC. Translating it yields CSVTGEYGYTF.

This chain uses TRBV21-1 with TRBJ2-1; no DNA check was done on the table's D call, TRBD2. TRBV21-1 is described as a pseudogene. CDR3 length equals 17 residues. The CDR3 protein is CASSKKGLIAGDYEQFF. Here the CDR3 DNA reads TGTGCCAGCAGCAAAAAAGGTCTCATAGCGGGAGACTATGAGCAGTTCTTC.

The chain has TRBV14 and TRBJ1-2; D uncertain. Trimming stripped 4 bases from V and 8 bases from J, with 14 bases between. Germline V gene lookup returns CDR1 SGHDN and CDR2 FVKESK. This CDR3 comprises 13 residues. CDR3 nucleotide sequence: TGTGCCAGCAGCCCACCCGACGGCCCGGGCTACACCTTC. This codes for CASSPPDGPGYTF.

V gene TRBV5-1 combines with J gene TRBJ2-7; 7 nucleotides align to TRBD1. Germline CDR1 and CDR2: SGHRS and YFSETQ. After removal of 4 bases from V and 2 bases from J, the junction contained 12 bases not matched to a gene. The CDR3 consists of 16 residues. The CDR3, as DNA: TGCGCCAGCAGCCGAAAACCCCCGGGACAGCCCTACGAGCAGTACTTC. It translates to CASSRKPPGQPYEQYF.

This clonotype came up a few times. This rearrangement joins TRBV10-3 to TRBJ2-3; TRBD2 matches at 8 bases. This CDR3 comprises 14 residues. J lost 1 base, V lost 7 bases, and 4 bases had no gene match. Germline CDR1 ENHRY, CDR2 SYGVKD. CDR3 coding DNA: TGTGCCATCACAGCGGGGGATCGCACAGATACGCAGTATTTT. Amino acid sequence: CAITAGDRTDTQYF.